A selection of T cell receptor beta chains follows, all from one sample in a study of T-cell reconstitution after alpha-beta-depleted transplantation in children. Each CDR3 protein gets one entry after TCRdb re-called the PCR reads with MiXCR. The table records around 480,000 distinct CDR3 sequences, approximately 30% of them present only once. Here the sequenced sample was PBMCs from the stem cell graft donor, taken from the stem cell graft. Receptor source: a human donor who donated a stem cell graft to a child with aplastic anemia. Each CDR3 is given with its conserved first and last residue. A D gene is named only where the DNA matches it firmly. The size field is filled for only some rows; it gives once, few, many or a size class.

>NA|few|TRBV4-2|TRBJ1-1
TGTGCCAGCAGCCAAGATTTTTTAGTTCAGGGTGAAGCTTTCTTT
CASSQDFLVQGEAFF
>NA|NA|TRBV4-1|TRBJ2-2
TGCGCCAGCAGCCAGGGTGGGACGGGCACCGGGGAGCTGTTTTTT
CASSQGGTGTGELFF
>NA|few|TRBV4-3|TRBJ2-2
TGCGCCAGCAGCCAAGGGTGGGGCGACCGTACCGGGGAGCTGTTTTTT
CASSQGWGDRTGELFF
>NA|NA|TRBV7-8|TRBJ2-3
TGTGCCAGCAGCTCGCTCCCCCGGGGGCCTAGCACAGATACGCAGTATTTT
CASSSLPRGPSTDTQYF
>TRBD2|NA|TRBV4-3|TRBJ2-1
TGCGCCAGCAGCCAAGTTGGGTTTCGCGGGAGGGCCGGGTCCTACAATGAGCAGTTCTTC
CASSQVGFRGRAGSYNEQFF
>NA|NA|TRBV20-1|TRBJ2-1
TGCAGTGCTCGGGCCTACGAGTACAATGAGCAGTTCTTC
CSARAYEYNEQFF
>NA|NA|TRBV30|TRBJ1-3
TGTGCCTGCCCACTGGGATCCGGCTCTGGAAACACCATATATTTT
CACPLGSGSGNTIYF
>NA|once|TRBV6-1|TRBJ2-6
TGTGCCAGCAGTCGAAGGGACTCTGGGGCCAACGTCCTGACTTTC
CASSRRDSGANVLTF
>TRBD1|NA|TRBV7-4|TRBJ2-3
TGTGCCAGCAGCTACCGGGACAGGGGGCTGGGAGATACGCAGTATTTT
CASSYRDRGLGDTQYF
>NA|NA|TRBV12-3/TRBV12-4|TRBJ1-5
TGTGCCAGCAGCCACAGGGAGAATCAGCCCCAGCATTTT
CASSHRENQPQHF
>TRBD2|NA|TRBV7-1|TRBJ2-3
TGTGCCAGCAGCGAGACCCGGGGAGGGGCCACAGATACGCAGTATTTT
CASSETRGGATDTQYF
>NA|few|TRBV5-1|TRBJ1-1
TGCGCCAGCAGCTTTAACGGGCTTGGCACTGAAGCTTTCTTT
CASSFNGLGTEAFF
>NA|NA|TRBV7-2|TRBJ2-5
TGTGCCAGCAGCCCGGACAGCCCCGGGTGGACCCAGTACTTC
CASSPDSPGWTQYF
>TRBD1|NA|TRBV20-1|TRBJ1-1
TGCAGTGCACAGGGGTGGGCTGAAGCTTTCTTT
CSAQGWAEAFF
>NA|NA|TRBV19|TRBJ1-1
TGTGCCAGTAGTGGCGGACAGCTCGAGAACACTGAAGCTTTCTTT
CASSGGQLENTEAFF
>TRBD2|NA|TRBV12-3/TRBV12-4|TRBJ2-1
TGTGCCAGCAGTTTCGGGCCTGTCGGCGGGAGGATACCCTACAATGAGCAGTTCTTC
CASSFGPVGGRIPYNEQFF
>NA|NA|TRBV5-1|TRBJ2-7
TGCGCCAGCAGCGATCCGACCGTTAACTCCTACGAGCAGTACTTC
CASSDPTVNSYEQYF
>NA|NA|TRBV9|TRBJ2-5
TGTGCCAGCAGCGTATACGGGGGCCGGGAGACCCAGTACTTC
CASSVYGGRETQYF
>TRBD2|few|TRBV27|TRBJ2-1
TGTGCCAGCAGCAGGGGACTAGCGGGGAACAATGAGCAGTTCTTC
CASSRGLAGNNEQFF
>NA|few|TRBV4-2|TRBJ1-1
TGTGCCAGCAGCCACCGGGGTCTTCAGAACAGTCCTAACACTGAAGCTTTCTTT
CASSHRGLQNSPNTEAFF
>TRBD2|few|TRBV7-7|TRBJ2-1
TGTGCCAGCAGCTTAGCACTAGCGGGTTACAATGAGCAGTTCTTC
CASSLALAGYNEQFF
>NA|NA|TRBV20-1|TRBJ1-6
TGCAGTGCTAGATCTTTGGGGGACACCCATTCACCCCTCCACTTT
CSARSLGDTHSPLHF
>NA|NA|TRBV5-1|TRBJ1-1
TGCGCCAGCAGCTTGGAGGGCAGCCTCCAGAACACTGAAGCTTTCTTT
CASSLEGSLQNTEAFF
>TRBD2|NA|TRBV7-3|TRBJ2-3
TGTGCCAGCAGCTCCCCGACTAGCGGGGCCTTCACAGATACGCAGTATTTT
CASSSPTSGAFTDTQYF
>NA|few|TRBV18|TRBJ1-1
TGTGCCAGCTCACCCAACCCGTGGGACACTGAAGCTTTCTTT
CASSPNPWDTEAFF
>TRBD1|NA|TRBV29-1|TRBJ2-5
TGCAGCGTTGAGCAGGGGGCAGAGACCCAGTACTTC
CSVEQGAETQYF
>TRBD2|NA|TRBV20-1|TRBJ2-3
TGCAGTGCCGAGGGCCTAGCGGGAGGGGTGATCTCAGATACGCAGTATTTT
CSAEGLAGGVISDTQYF
>NA|NA|TRBV20-1|TRBJ2-3
TGCAGTGCTGGTAGAAGCGGAGAAGGGGATACGCAGTATTTT
CSAGRSGEGDTQYF
>NA|few|TRBV10-3|TRBJ1-2
TGTGCCTTAGGACTGCCGAACTATGGCTACACCTTC
CALGLPNYGYTF
>TRBD2|few|TRBV20-1|TRBJ2-1
TGCAGTGCCCGTCTACTAGCGGGAGACAATGAGCAGTTCTTC
CSARLLAGDNEQFF
>NA|few|TRBV5-5|TRBJ2-7
TGTGCCAGCAGCCTCGGTTTTAACCCGCCCTTCTACGAGCAGTACTTC
CASSLGFNPPFYEQYF
>NA|few|TRBV29-1|TRBJ2-1
TGCAGCGTTGATGGTGGGCAGGATTCCTACAATGAGCAGTTCTTC
CSVDGGQDSYNEQFF
>TRBD2|few|TRBV6-1|TRBJ2-7
TGTGCCAGCATGATTGTAGCGGGAGGGCCTTACGAGCAGTACTTC
CASMIVAGGPYEQYF
>NA|NA|TRBV7-2|TRBJ1-4
TGTGCCAGCAGCTTACTCGGAACCGGTAATGAAAAACTGTTTTTT
CASSLLGTGNEKLFF
>NA|few|TRBV7-2|TRBJ2-3
TGTGCCAGCAGCACGCAACCAGGGGCAGATACGCAGTATTTT
CASSTQPGADTQYF
>NA|few|TRBV29-1|TRBJ2-3
TGCAGCGTAGACAGGACGGACCCCACAGATACGCAGTATTTT
CSVDRTDPTDTQYF
>NA|NA|TRBV30|TRBJ2-3
TGTGCCTGGAGTGTGGTAAGGGCAGATACGCAGTATTTT
CAWSVVRADTQYF
>TRBD2|NA|TRBV4-3|TRBJ2-3
TGCGCCAGCAGCCAAGATTACGGGGGGGGCACAGATACGCAGTATTTT
CASSQDYGGGTDTQYF
>NA|NA|TRBV29-1|TRBJ2-2
TGCAGCGTTTTGGTAAACACCGGGGAGCTGTTTTTT
CSVLVNTGELFF
>NA|NA|TRBV5-1|TRBJ2-2
TGCGCCAGCAGTCCGGGTCATCTGGGAATCAGCACCGGGGAGCTGTTTTTT
CASSPGHLGISTGELFF
>NA|NA|TRBV3-1|TRBJ2-5
TGTGCCAGCGGGGTAGCGGATCAAGAGACCCAGTACTTC
CASGVADQETQYF
>NA|few|TRBV12-3/TRBV12-4|TRBJ1-2
TGTGCCAGCAGGACGGGACCTTCGGATGGCTACACCTTC
CASRTGPSDGYTF
>TRBD2|few|TRBV4-3|TRBJ2-5
TGCGCCAGCAGCCAGGTCGGGACTAGGGAGACCCAGTACTTC
CASSQVGTRETQYF